Listed below are T cell receptor beta chains from one sample, sequenced in a study of T cells after yellow fever vaccination. TCRdb called the 5' RACE reads again in MiXCR, with one record for every CDR3 protein. Seen here are around 360,000 distinct CDR3 sequences, under 14% observed once, and the top ten hold less than 20%. The sequences come from PBMCs, collected on the day of the first yellow fever vaccination. These receptor sequences come from a man between 18 and 35 years old who received the YFV17D yellow fever vaccine. Both conserved end residues are part of each CDR3. A D gene is named only where the DNA matches it firmly. Rows may omit the clone size; those that give it use once, few, many or a size class.

v_call,d_call,j_call,clone_size,cdr3_nt,cdr3_aa
TRBV5-1,TRBD1,TRBJ2-1,few,TGCGCCAGCAGCCACGGAGGGACAGGGGCGGGGAATGAGCAGTTCTTC,CASSHGGTGAGNEQFF
TRBV25-1,NA,TRBJ2-7,NA,TGTGCCAGCAGTGAGAGTCGCGAGCAGTACTTC,CASSESREQYF
TRBV12-5,NA,TRBJ2-5,NA,TGTGCTAGTGGTTTGATGGAGACCCAGTACTTC,CASGLMETQYF
TRBV7-9,NA,TRBJ2-6,few,TGTGCCAGCAGCTTAGGCGGGGTTGGGGCCAACGTCCTGACTTTC,CASSLGGVGANVLTF
TRBV30,TRBD2,TRBJ2-7,few,TGTGCCTTTAGCGGGGGGGGCTCCTACGAGCAGTACTTC,CAFSGGGSYEQYF
TRBV27,NA,TRBJ1-5,many,TGTGCCAGCAAACGGAAACCGAACGGGTTCGGACAGCCCCAGCATTTT,CASKRKPNGFGQPQHF
TRBV20-1,NA,TRBJ2-3,few,TGCAGTGCTAGTTCCGATACGCAGTATTTT,CSASSDTQYF
TRBV6-2/TRBV6-3,NA,TRBJ1-2,few,TGTGCCAGCAGTTACCAACAGGACGGCTATGGCTACACCTTC,CASSYQQDGYGYTF
TRBV20-1,NA,TRBJ2-5,many,TGCAGTGCTCGGGTCTCGGCAATAGGGACCCAGTACTTC,CSARVSAIGTQYF
TRBV12-3/TRBV12-4,NA,TRBJ2-2,few,TGTGCCAGCAGTTCAACCCCAGAGACCGGGGAGCTGTTTTTT,CASSSTPETGELFF
TRBV5-1,NA,TRBJ2-4,NA,TGCGCCAGCAGTCTTGGGACTGGCAATCGGGTTCAGTACTTC,CASSLGTGNRVQYF
TRBV10-2,NA,TRBJ2-3,few,TGCGCCAGTCAGATCCAGGGGACGCCAGATACGCAGTATTTT,CASQIQGTPDTQYF
TRBV9,NA,TRBJ2-1,NA,TGTGCCAGCAATAGGGGCAACGATGAGCAGTTCTTC,CASNRGNDEQFF
TRBV6-4,NA,TRBJ2-3,NA,TGTGCCAGCAGTGACTCGGGGGCCTCAGATACGCAGTATTTT,CASSDSGASDTQYF
TRBV12-3/TRBV12-4,TRBD1,TRBJ1-1,few,TGTGCCAGCGGGACAGGGGACAACACTGAAGCTTTCTTT,CASGTGDNTEAFF
TRBV12-3/TRBV12-4,NA,TRBJ2-1,many,TGTGCCAGCAGTTTAGGACAGGAGCGATACGAGCAGTTCTTC,CASSLGQERYEQFF
TRBV14,NA,TRBJ2-7,few,TGTGCCAGCAGCCCGGAAGGGTTGGAGCAGTACTTC,CASSPEGLEQYF
TRBV27,NA,TRBJ2-5,NA,TGTGCCAGCAGTCCGGGATTCGGGATCCAAGAGACCCAGTACTTC,CASSPGFGIQETQYF
TRBV12-3/TRBV12-4,NA,TRBJ1-5,few,TGTGCCAGCAGTTTAATAGGGTTTAATCAGCCCCAGCATTTT,CASSLIGFNQPQHF
TRBV6-5,TRBD1,TRBJ1-6,few,TGTGCCAGCAGTTACCGGGCAGGGGGCCCCAGCTCCTATAATTCACCCCTCCACTTT,CASSYRAGGPSSYNSPLHF
TRBV20-1,NA,TRBJ2-1,few,TGCAGTGCTAGAGACAGGGTCTACTACAATGAGCAGTTCTTC,CSARDRVYYNEQFF
TRBV7-9,TRBD1,TRBJ2-7,NA,TGTGCCAGCAGGCTTGGACAGGACAGCTACGAGCAGTACTTC,CASRLGQDSYEQYF
TRBV11-2,TRBD1,TRBJ1-1,NA,TGTGCCAGCAGCTCGAACAGGGGCACTGAAGCTTTCTTT,CASSSNRGTEAFF
TRBV29-1,TRBD1,TRBJ2-1,NA,TGCAGCGTTGAAGAATGGACAGGCCAAAATTACAATGAGCAGTTCTTC,CSVEEWTGQNYNEQFF
TRBV6-1,NA,TRBJ1-2,few,TGTGCCAGCAGTGCAGGGGCGGAATATGGCTACACCTTC,CASSAGAEYGYTF
TRBV12-5,TRBD2,TRBJ2-1,few,TGTGCTAGTGGCTCGAGGGTAGCGGGGCCGTACAATGAGCAGTTCTTC,CASGSRVAGPYNEQFF
TRBV20-1,NA,TRBJ1-1,many,TGCAGTGCCGACCGAGACCCTTGGTTTCCCACTGAAGCTTTCTTT,CSADRDPWFPTEAFF
TRBV3-1,NA,TRBJ2-3,NA,TGTGCCAGCAGCCAACAGGGGCACTCCACAGATACGCAGTATTTT,CASSQQGHSTDTQYF
TRBV6-1,NA,TRBJ1-1,NA,TGTGCCAGCAGTGAAGGGATGAGCGAGCGGAACACTGAAGCTTTCTTT,CASSEGMSERNTEAFF
TRBV29-1,NA,TRBJ2-7,NA,TGCAGCGTTGAGGGGGCCGCCGACAGGAGCTCCTACGAGCAGTACTTC,CSVEGAADRSSYEQYF
TRBV5-1,NA,TRBJ2-3,few,TGCGCCAGCAGCTTTCAACAGGGCCGTGCAGATACGCAGTATTTT,CASSFQQGRADTQYF
TRBV7-2,NA,TRBJ2-6,NA,TGTGCCAGCAGACGAAACGTAGGCTCTGGGGCCAACGTCCTGACTTTC,CASRRNVGSGANVLTF
TRBV12-3/TRBV12-4,TRBD2,TRBJ2-2,NA,TGTGCCACCTCGGGGGGACTTTACACCGGGGAGCTGTTTTTT,CATSGGLYTGELFF
TRBV4-2,TRBD1,TRBJ2-1,NA,TGTGCCAGCAGCCGCAAGGCCGGGACAGGGAGTAACAATGAGCAGTTCTTC,CASSRKAGTGSNNEQFF
TRBV11-2,TRBD2,TRBJ2-2,NA,TGTGCCAGCAGCTCAGGACTAGCGGGAGCGAACACCGGGGAGCTGTTTTTT,CASSSGLAGANTGELFF
TRBV9,NA,TRBJ2-3,few,TGTGCCAGCAGCGTAGGATGGTCAGGCCCAGGCAACACAGATACGCAGTATTTT,CASSVGWSGPGNTDTQYF